This entry lists 13 T cell receptor beta chains sequenced from one sample in a study of blood T cell repertoires in COVID-19. Assay: immunoSEQ multiplex PCR; the TCRdb copy retains only in-frame clones and omits some. The sample has under 200,000 clones; around 79% are singletons. Sequenced input: peripheral blood. Receptors originate from a woman in her thirties or forties with COVID-19, enrolled during active disease.

This rearrangement joins TRBV4-1 to TRBJ1-2; D may be TRBD1 (6 bases). V lost 0 bases to trimming and J lost 7 bases, with 12 bases between them. Germline CDR1 reads MGHRA; CDR2 reads YSYEKL. The CDR3 has 14 residues. The CDR3 reads CASSQEGTTGGYTF. DNA of the CDR3: TGCGCCAGCAGCCAAGAGGGGACAACAGGTGGCTACACCTTC.

The chain joins TRBV5-4 to TRBJ1-3, with 7 bases that match TRBD1. The V and J ends lost 4 bases and 2 bases, in that order; junction bases with no gene match: 3. Per the germline V gene, CDR1 is SGHNT and CDR2 is YYREEE (reference sequence). The CDR3 contains 14 residues. The CDR3 DNA follows: TGTGCCAGCAGCCTCGGACAGGCTGGAAACACCATATATTTT. Its translation: CASSLGQAGNTIYF.

In this sample, this clone turned up a few times. J is TRBJ1-2 and V is TRBV12-3 or TRBV12-4; perhaps TRBD1 as D (6 bases). Trimming left V 10 bases short and J 8 bases short, with 17 bases between. CDR3 length equals 12 residues. CDR3 coding DNA: TGTGCCATACAGGGCCGGGCGACCGGCTACACCTTC. Encoded protein: CAIQGRATGYTF.

V is TRBV5-5 and J is TRBJ1-2; D unclear. The CDR3 loop spans 19 amino acids. CDR1 is SGHKS, CDR2 YYEKEE, per germline (reference sequence). Trimming shortened V by 0 bases and J by 8 bases, and 29 bases separated the two germline ends. The CDR3 is CASSLALGSPKFVSTGYTF. Written as DNA, the CDR3 is TGTGCCAGCAGCTTGGCCCTGGGCAGCCCGAAGTTCGTCTCAACGGGCTACACCTTC.

The rearrangement links TRBV7-6 to TRBJ2-5; 9 bases match TRBD1. CDR1 is SGHVS, CDR2 FNYEAQ, per germline. The CDR3 has 17 amino acids. Trimming at V came to 4 bases and at J to 2 bases, leaving 11 bases not matched to a gene. This CDR3 reads CASSSPRDRESQETQYF. The CDR3 DNA reads as TGTGCCAGCAGCTCCCCCCGGGACAGGGAGTCTCAAGAGACCCAGTACTTC.

The chain combines TRBV27 with TRBJ2-7, with D perhaps matching TRBD2 (6 bases). Trimming cost V 2 bases and J 3 bases, with 11 bases left between them. The CDR3 spans 14 residues. The germline V gene encodes CDR1 MNHEY and CDR2 SMNVEV (reference sequence). The CDR3 DNA is TGTGCCAGCAGTTTAGATCGGGGAGGCTACGAGCAGTACTTC. It translates to CASSLDRGGYEQYF.

Only one count was recorded for this clone. The gene calls are TRBV7-2 and TRBJ2-3; 12 nucleotides match TRBD2. CDR3 length: 15 amino acids. CDR1 is SGHTA, CDR2 FQGNSA, per germline. J was trimmed by 6 bases and V by 2 bases; bases with no gene match: 3. CDR3 in amino acids: CASSLLAGGVDTQYF. CDR3 nucleotide sequence: TGTGCCAGCAGCTTACTAGCGGGAGGGGTGGATACGCAGTATTTT. Full variable domain (outside the CDR3, taken from reference TRBV7-2 and TRBJ2-3): GAGVSQSPSNKVTEKGKDVELRCDPISGHTALYWYRQSLGQGLEFLIYFQGNSAPDKSGLPSDRFSAERTGGSVSTLTIQRTQQEDSAVYLCASSLLAGGVDTQYFGPGTRLTVL.

J is TRBJ1-6 and V is TRBV7-2; a possible D gene is TRBD1 (5 bases). Per germline, CDR1 SGHTA and CDR2 FQGNSA. The V and J ends lost 5 bases and 8 bases respectively, with 19 bases between them. CDR3 size: 16 residues. The CDR3 here is CASSLWSGLADSPLHF. DNA for the CDR3: TGTGCCAGCAGCCTCTGGTCAGGGCTTGCGGATTCACCCCTCCACTTT.

The V call is TRBV10-3, the J call TRBJ2-7; 7 bases match TRBD1. CDR1 ENHRY and CDR2 SYGVKD come from the germline V gene. Trimming at V came to 4 bases and at J to 9 bases, leaving 9 bases not matched to a gene. This CDR3 has 13 amino acids. The CDR3 spells CAISGADRSGQYF. For the CDR3, the DNA is TGTGCCATCAGTGGCGCGGACAGGTCGGGGCAGTACTTC.

The gene calls are TRBV19 and TRBJ2-2, with TRBD1 identical over 9 bases. The CDR3 is made up of 15 amino acids. J gave up 5 bases and V 7 bases, and 8 bases lay outside the gene matches. The germline V gene encodes CDR1 LNHDA and CDR2 SQIVND (reference sequence). CDR3 loop: CASKGTGIKTGELFF. CDR3 bases: TGTGCCAGTAAAGGGACAGGGATTAAAACCGGGGAGCTGTTTTTT.

The genes are TRBV7-6 and TRBJ1-2, with unresolved D. CDR1 is SGHVS and CDR2 is FNYEAQ in the germline V gene. This CDR3 spans 14 amino acids. V was pared by 5 bases and J by 0 bases, with 10 bases between. The CDR3 bases are TGTGCCAGCAGCCGGGAGGACGCTAACTATGGCTACACCTTC. Amino acid sequence: CASSREDANYGYTF.

This chain uses TRBV12-5 with TRBJ2-5; possible D gene TRBD1, 5 bases. Germline V gene data show CDR1 as LGHNT and CDR2 as FRNRAP. V dropped 5 bases and J dropped 1 base, with 14 bases sitting between them. The CDR3 is 15 residues long. CDR3 nucleotides: TGTGCTAGTGGTCCAAGCACAGGTCTCCAAGAGACCCAGTACTTC. Its protein is CASGPSTGLQETQYF. Based on the CDR3 plus reference TRBV12-5 and TRBJ2-5, the full variable domain is DARVTQTPRHKVTEMGQEVTMRCQPILGHNTVFWYRQTMMQGLELLAYFRNRAPLDDSGMPKDRFSAEMPDATLATLKIQPSEPRDSAVYFCASGPSTGLQETQYFGPGTRLLVL.

This clone was recorded many times. The chain is built from TRBV7-9 and TRBJ1-2; 7 nucleotides line up with TRBD1. Trimming took 4 bases from V and 1 from J; bases not matched to a gene: 3. Germline V gene lookup returns CDR1 SEHNR and CDR2 FQNEAQ (reference sequence). The CDR3 is 14 amino acids. The CDR3 bases are TGTGCCAGCAGCTCGGGACAGCTTAACTATGGCTACACCTTC. Translated: CASSSGQLNYGYTF.